The source of this TCR beta chain is a study of cytomegalovirus exposure and HLA in healthy donors listed by TCRdb under 2017. Regarding the research as a whole: An earlier analysis of more than 550 of the donors reported approximately 300 Gb of sequence data and about 120 million unique TCR beta sequences obtained from roughly 180 million T cells. A later analysis re-analyzed previously published TCR beta repertoires from 666 donors and added high-resolution HLA genotyping to study TCR occurrence patterns. The later analysis used no new phenotypic data to find candidate immune exposures, relying instead on TCR beta sequences and their occurrence across donors. A separate validation cohort of roughly 130 different subjects was used in addition to the approximately 700-subject first cohort. All discovery cohort repertoires had been generated on a single sequencing platform. The number of typed donors differed by locus: about 620-640 for A, B, C, DRB1 and DQB1; 522 for DQA1; 606 for DPA1; and 400 to 480 for DPB1. About 320 gigabases of sequencing data and approximately 84 million unique TCR sequences were included in an early release covering about 700 HLA-typed donors. Donor age, sex, ethnicity and CMV serostatus were compiled alongside the repertoire data. Among about 370 genotyped donors of the cohort, an average of approximately 200,000 unique TCR beta nucleotide sequences was sequenced per donor, of which roughly 17% were non-productive. Class I and class II HLA loci were covered by the typing at four-digit resolution. High-throughput TCR immunosequencing, statistical association of individual TCRs with disease status, and machine learning were combined to predict cytomegalovirus infection status. A handful of DR-DQ haplotypes were handled as single units for association and clustering because linkage in the cohort was strong. A later genetic analysis used genome-wide SNP genotypes for about three fifths of the 666 donors, treating that subset as a discovery cohort. An earlier analysis of more than 450 of the donors used high-throughput TCR beta sequencing to judge whether each TCR beta V gene segment behaved as functional or pseudogenic. Of the roughly 400 genotyped donors, 80% to 90% were placed in the genetic ancestry cluster associated with self-reported Caucasian donors. Using immunosequencing, the study profiled T cell repertoires from 666 subjects and related those repertoires to cytomegalovirus serostatus. The study was designed to test whether signatures of past pathogen exposure could be identified by cataloging public T cell receptors. What the study reported, not specific to this receptor: A cluster of highly shared sequence variants was judged likely to represent a technical artifact of the sequencing pipeline. Cytomegalovirus status was reported to be diagnosed by the classifier with high specificity and sensitivity in both the original and validation cohorts. Because some donors lacked HLA typing at each locus, the association tests relied only on the typed subset. A later analysis found that HLA-associated TCR beta chains were more clonally expanded and had lower generation probabilities than equally common non-associated chains. In a later analysis, TCR association rates were found to vary across HLA loci, with the most associated TCRs seen for DRB1 alleles and the fewest for HLA-C alleles. Because counts were too low, 15 to 20 rarely observed V segments, including chromosome 9 orphons, were left out of the earlier analysis of over 550 of the donors. CMV serostatus was the only immune exposure information available for the cohort. According to a later analysis, most CMV-associated TCR beta chains appeared to be HLA-restricted, and the HLA associations seemed to be driven largely by CMV exposure. In a later analysis, several top co-occurrence clusters were reported to appear linked to parvovirus B19, influenza, CMV and Epstein-Barr virus. The authors suggested that the approach could potentially be generalized to other disease states and immunological phenotypes. Most TCR sequences were observed very rarely across donors, whereas some public TCRs were present in many individuals. An earlier analysis of approximately 570 of the donors showed that most TCR beta V segments appeared in productive rearrangements either about 87% or about 30% of the time, which broadly matched IMGT annotations. In a later genetic analysis, fewer N-insertions in productive TCRs were reported among donors in an Asian-associated ancestry cluster than the 666-donor mean. Assigning TCR associations to individual alleles was difficult when HLA alleles, especially DR and DQ, strongly co-occurred. At a false discovery rate of 0.05, a later analysis linked around 17,000 TCR beta sequences to specific HLA alleles. An association between a missense DCLRE1C variant and V-gene and J-gene trimming of TCR beta chains was found in a later genetic analysis and replicated in an independent cohort. Linkage disequilibrium might explain the correlated functional status among segregating V segments, but an unknown experimental factor could not be ruled out. Some IMGT-functional V segments, including TRBV6-2 and TRBV6-3, could not be distinguished by the 87-base-pair reads and were therefore excluded. In this cohort, only TCR beta chains were sequenced, and detectable features were limited by the absence of alpha or paired-chain data. A few of the identified cytomegalovirus-associated TCR beta chains were confirmed in vitro to be specific for cytomegalovirus antigens. A further reported finding was that TCR beta sequences accurately predicted the HLA-A and HLA-B alleles for most subjects in the first cohort. The presence/absence analyses assumed that sequencing depth was roughly uniform across donors, and that assumption may not be true. The study gave a list of 150 to 200 TCR beta chains associated with cytomegalovirus.

For this clone: Its antigen is currently not known. Base quality data are lacking; no much larger clone is found one base away.

Libraries were made using the immunoSEQ multiplex PCR assay. A mixture of 60 forward primers for TCR Vbeta segments and 13 reverse primers for TCR Jbeta segments was used in the multiplex PCR. The CDR3 region of rearranged TCR beta genes was amplified from genomic DNA with a multiplex PCR assay. Amplified TCR beta libraries were sequenced as 87-base-pair reads on the Illumina HiSeq System. Per the authors' processing: In a later analysis, tens of millions of unique TCR beta chains were counted across the roughly 700 repertoires, and approximately 11 million of these chains were shared by at least two donors. A nearest-neighbor algorithm error-corrected the raw reads and collapsed the reads into unique sequences, merging closely related sequences to remove PCR and sequencing errors. To assign V, D and J gene segments, CDR3 sequences were aligned to IMGT reference sequences. For a sequence to be retained, at least a six-nucleotide match to both a V gene segment and a J gene segment was required. A rearrangement counted as productive if the CDR3 had no stop codons and remained in frame with V and J, and every other rearrangement counted as non-productive. Following IMGT convention, CDR3 was defined as the stretch from the second conserved V-encoded cysteine up to the conserved J-encoded phenylalanine. In an earlier analysis of just under 600 of the donors, sequences lacking an unambiguous match to a single V gene segment were excluded. An earlier analysis of a few hundred of the donors called V segments functional above 56.7% productive rearrangements and segregating when the between-donor standard deviation exceeded 5%. A statistical classification framework was developed to diagnose cytomegalovirus status using the catalog of TCR beta chain sequences. A later analysis assigned V and J genes by comparing TCR nucleotide sequences with IMGT/GENE-DB human TR gene sequences. The TCRdist pipeline was used in a later analysis to assign CDR3 sequences and most-parsimonious VDJ recombination scenarios. In a later analysis, each TCR beta chain was defined by its CDR3 amino acid sequence together with its V-gene family, and reads without a unique V-gene family were excluded. To address suspected cross-contamination and a sequencing artifact, a later analysis removed approximately 590 highly shared, low-generation-probability nucleotide sequences. A later analysis calculated a clonal expansion index for each public chain from normalized within-repertoire ranks of inferred template counts. In a later analysis, generation probabilities were computed using a VDJ recombination model fitted to out-of-frame rearrangements, and the results were checked against IGoR. In a later analysis, TCR-TCR, TCR-HLA and TCR-CMV co-occurrence was scored with hypergeometric tests, and a repertoire-size bias correction was applied to TCR pairs. A later analysis estimated false discovery rates by permuting HLA or CMV assignments 20 times. In a later analysis, co-occurring TCRs were grouped using DBSCAN, and TCRdist sequence similarity was added for clustering within HLA-allele-positive subsets. For co-occurrence clustering, repertoires with fewer than 30,000 or more than 120,000 public chains were excluded, along with five or six repertoires with anomalous nucleotide sharing. In TCRdb, the immuneACCESS table is reduced to in-frame sequences with V and J assigned. These tables do not hold every clone; where another copy was compared, an unresolved V gene accounts for under half, and the others remain unexplained. V, J and clone size derive from that table, while D and trimming were established from the DNA sequence. The sample table records 200,000 or so clones; around 83% of these occur just once. Of the sample, 1.4% is held by the ten largest clones.

The germline V gene (reference sequence) yields LNHDA for CDR1 and SQIVND for CDR2. Including cysteine and phenylalanine, the CDR3 has 13 amino acids. CDR3 DNA only is kept here, 39 bases in frame from base 1. The junction shows trimming of 2 bases on V and 6 bases on J, plus 8 bases between the germline ends. In total, approximately 700 healthy bone marrow donors made up the cohort. At the time of sampling, all cohort members were nominally healthy, though unrecorded immune exposures were likely present. The donor was CMV seronegative and was included in the group of around 320 seronegative cohort members. A peripheral blood sample was collected from each donor, and TCR beta sequencing was performed on peripheral blood mononuclear cells. The Qiagen DNeasy Blood Extraction Kit was used to extract genomic DNA from the blood cell samples.

This TCR derives from a girl aged 10 to 17 in good health and CMV-seronegative. Recombination connected TRBV19 to TRBJ2-1, with a tentative D gene TRBD1 over 5 matching bases. What was sequenced was PBMCs. The CDR3 in this case is CASSITGFNEQFF. Read as DNA, the sequence is TGTGCCAGTAGTATAACAGGCTTCAATGAGCAGTTCTTC.